A single sample is the source of the 27 T cell receptor beta chains below, sequenced in a study of blood T cells in healthy people across ages. A J-beta primer mix and a sample-barcoded 5' primer were used in a second PCR of about 7 to 12 cycles. Each CDR3 protein is one row after TCRdb ran MiXCR on the 5' RACE reads. Here the sample spans around 800,000 distinct CDR3 sequences, about 46% being singletons. Sequencing was performed on blood. The receptor source for this set is an elderly man in good health.

The rearrangement joins TRBV28 to TRBJ2-5, with D hard to call. Trimming cost V 8 bases and J 2 bases, with 15 bases left between them. The CDR3 covers 14 residues. Germline CDR1 MDHEN, CDR2 SYDVKM. CDR3 nucleotide sequence: TGTGCCAGCGCCAGACCAGCCATTCAAGAGACCCAGTACTTC. It codes for CASARPAIQETQYF. Combining the CDR3 with reference TRBV28 and TRBJ2-5 gives the whole variable domain DVKVTQSSRYLVKRTGEKVFLECVQDMDHENMFWYRQDPGLGLRLIYFSYDVKMKEKGDIPEGYSVSREKKERFSLILESASTNQTSMYLCASARPAIQETQYFGPGTRLLVL.

The chain has TRBV5-1 and TRBJ2-3, with a possible D match to TRBD1 (6 bases). Germline V gene lookup returns CDR1 SGHRS and CDR2 YFSETQ. The V end was cut by 1 base, the J end by 4 bases, with 10 bases between. CDR3 size: 14 residues. CDR3 nucleotides: TGCGCCAGCAGCTTGACAGGGCCCCCAGATACGCAGTATTTT. Translation: CASSLTGPPDTQYF.

This sequence joins TRBV4-1 and TRBJ2-1; D is unclear. Trimming shortened V by 1 base and J by 0 bases, and 7 bases separated the two germline ends. The V gene's germline CDR1 is MGHRA and CDR2 YSYEKL. The CDR3 length is 15 residues. The CDR3 spells CASSQAVSSYNEQFF. CDR3 coding DNA: TGCGCCAGCAGCCAAGCAGTGAGCTCCTACAATGAGCAGTTCTTC.

This chain uses TRBV4-2 with TRBJ2-3; 13 positions match TRBD2. From germline, CDR1 is LGHNA and CDR2 YNFKEQ. There are 18 residues in the CDR3. Unmatched junction bases numbered 7, after V lost 0 bases and J lost 4 bases. The CDR3, as DNA: TGTGCCAGCAGCCAAGAAGGAAGGACTAGCGGGAGCCCAGATACGCAGTATTTT. Translation gives CASSQEGRTSGSPDTQYF.

A single count supports this clonotype. A read error may be the cause here, since a much bigger clone is one base away. The rearrangement links TRBV27 to TRBJ2-1, with D perhaps TRBD2 (6 bases). Trimming removed 0 bases from V and 1 base from J, with 13 bases in between. Germline CDR1 and CDR2: MNHEY and SMNVEV (reference sequence). The CDR3 is 17 residues long. The CDR3 DNA reads TGTGCCAGCAGTTTATCGGAGCGGGTTTTGTCCTACAATGAGCAGTTCTTC. Amino acids: CASSLSERVLSYNEQFF.

CDR3 coding DNA: TGTGCCAGCAGCTTCTGGACTAGCGGGACCAATGAGCAGTTCTTC. It codes for CASSFWTSGTNEQFF. This chain connects TRBV7-2 to TRBJ2-1; TRBD2 matches at 12 bases. The CDR3 length is 15 residues. V was pared by 3 bases and J by 6 bases, with 3 bases of the junction left unmatched. Germline assignment: CDR1 SGHTA and CDR2 FQGNSA.

Notes on this clonotype: One end of the junction varies from germline; a read error may be responsible. The chain links TRBV7-9 to TRBJ2-1; no clear D. The germline V gene encodes CDR1 SEHNR and CDR2 FQNEAQ (reference sequence). The CDR3 consists of 14 residues. In DNA form, the CDR3 reads TGTGCCAGCAGCTTTGTGCCGGCTTACAGTGAGCAGTTCTTC. Its translation is CASSFVPAYSEQFF.

The chain is built from TRBV15 and TRBJ2-1; a possible D gene is TRBD2 (5 bases). Germline values: CDR1 LNHNV, CDR2 YYDKDF (reference sequence). This CDR3 region has 15 residues. Trimming cost V 0 bases and J 13 bases, with 19 bases left between them. CDR3 sequence reads: CATSRDLGQWETQFF. The CDR3 DNA sequence: TGTGCCACCAGCAGAGATTTAGGCCAGTGGGAGACCCAGTTCTTC.

V is TRBV6-2 or TRBV6-3 and J is TRBJ2-2, with D perhaps TRBD2 (5 bases). V was trimmed by 8 bases and J by 1 base, leaving 11 bases between them. The CDR3 length is 14 residues. Germline assignment: CDR1 MNHEY and CDR2 SVGEGT. CDR3 in DNA: TGTGCCAGCGCGAGGACTGTGAACACCGGGGAGCTGTTTTTT. It yields the protein CASARTVNTGELFF.

The V call is TRBV5-1, the J call TRBJ2-2; no reliable D call. V was cut by 6 bases and J by 2 bases, with 17 bases left in between. The CDR3 is 16 residues long. Germline loops: CDR1 SGHRS, CDR2 YFSETQ. CDR3 sequence (DNA): TGCGCCAGCATACTTACCCCGGGCTCCAACACCGGGGAGCTGTTTTTT. Residues: CASILTPGSNTGELFF.

This clonotype was observed at least ten times. This chain links TRBV28 with TRBJ2-5, with 8 bases aligning to TRBD2. This CDR3 contains 13 residues. CDR1 MDHEN and CDR2 SYDVKM come from the germline V gene. Losses at the gene ends were 7 bases for V and 7 bases for J; bases not matched to a gene: 8. DNA for the CDR3: TGTGCCAGCAAAAGCGGGGGAGTGGGGACCCAGTACTTC. Encoded protein: CASKSGGVGTQYF.

The J gene is TRBJ2-7, the V gene TRBV18, with 10 bases identical to TRBD1. The CDR3 extends over 16 amino acids. The ends lost 6 bases at V and 4 bases at J; junction bases unmatched: 12. The germline gives CDR1 KGHSH, CDR2 LQKENI. For the CDR3, the DNA is TGTGCCAGCTCTCAAGCCCGACAGGGGGCCTCTTACGAGCAGTACTTC. Translating it yields CASSQARQGASYEQYF. Full variable domain (rest looked up from reference TRBV18 and TRBJ2-7): NAGVMQNPRHLVRRRGQEARLRCSPMKGHSHVYWYRQLPEEGLKFMVYLQKENIIDESGMPKERFSAEFPKEGPSILRIQQVVRGDSAAYFCASSQARQGASYEQYFGPGTRLTVT.

Comments on this clonotype: At one end, the junction sequence differs from germline, possibly due to a read error. The CDR3 sequence: CGARIQGAITYEQYF. Written as DNA, the CDR3 is TGCGGTGCTCGAATCCAGGGGGCAATCACCTACGAGCAGTACTTC. The chain links TRBV20-1 to TRBJ2-7, with 8 nucleotides matching TRBD1. Germline CDR1 reads DFQATT; CDR2 reads SNEGSKA (reference sequence). CDR3 length: 15 amino acids.

The chain employs TRBV6-6 and TRBJ1-5; possible D gene TRBD1, 5 bases. This CDR3 has 15 residues. Per the germline V gene, CDR1 is MNHNY and CDR2 is SVGAGI (reference sequence). The V gene lost 2 bases and the J gene lost 2 bases, with 10 bases spanning the gap. CDR3 in amino acids: CASSYGGVGNQPQHF. DNA for the CDR3: TGTGCCAGCAGTTACGGAGGGGTGGGCAATCAGCCCCAGCATTTT.

The chain is built from TRBV20-1 and TRBJ2-3; D remains unclear. Germline V gene lookup returns CDR1 DFQATT and CDR2 SNEGSKA (reference sequence). V lost 3 bases and J 3 bases, leaving 13 bases between the germline ends. The CDR3 extends over 14 amino acids. The CDR3 sequence is CSASLVPSTDTQYF. As DNA, the CDR3 is TGCAGTGCTAGCCTAGTCCCTTCGACAGATACGCAGTATTTT.

This chain uses TRBV6-2 or TRBV6-3 with TRBJ2-7, with 9 positions matching TRBD1. The V gene end was trimmed by 7 bases and the J gene end by 6 bases; junction bases not matched to a gene: 16. CDR1 and CDR2 (germline): MNHEY, SVGEGT. CDR3 length: 16 residues. The CDR3 here is CASNPYGDRVRGEQYF. CDR3 coding DNA: TGTGCCAGCAATCCCTACGGGGACAGGGTAAGAGGCGAGCAGTACTTC.

This clonotype was counted between two and nine times. The V gene is TRBV18, the J gene TRBJ2-7, with no clear D. With 6 bases removed from V and 0 bases from J, the gap between germline ends came to 9 bases. Germline values: CDR1 KGHSH, CDR2 LQKENI. The CDR3 has 13 amino acids. The CDR3 nucleotides read TGTGCCAGCTCTACCCAGGACTCCTACGAGCAGTACTTC. Its protein product is CASSTQDSYEQYF. Using reference TRBV18 and TRBJ2-7 for the parts outside the CDR3, the full variable domain is NAGVMQNPRHLVRRRGQEARLRCSPMKGHSHVYWYRQLPEEGLKFMVYLQKENIIDESGMPKERFSAEFPKEGPSILRIQQVVRGDSAAYFCASSTQDSYEQYFGPGTRLTVT.

This rearrangement joins TRBV15 to TRBJ2-7, with a possible D match to TRBD1 (8 bases). CDR3 length: 15 amino acids. The germline gives CDR1 LNHNV, CDR2 YYDKDF (reference sequence). Between the trimmed V and J ends, which lost 4 bases and 7 bases, there was a span of 20 bases. This CDR3 reads CATSTMDRDYNEQYF. The CDR3 DNA reads TGTGCCACCAGCACAATGGACAGGGACTACAATGAGCAGTACTTC.

The chain has TRBV7-2 and TRBJ2-3; 9 nucleotides align to TRBD2. This CDR3 is built from 16 residues. V gave up 1 base and J gave up 4 bases; unmatched junction bases: 6. CDR1 and CDR2 (germline): SGHTA, FQGNSA. CDR3 loop: CASSLVSSGTADTQYF. DNA of the CDR3: TGTGCCAGCAGCTTAGTGTCTAGCGGGACTGCAGATACGCAGTATTTT.

V and J are TRBV6-6 and TRBJ2-4, with D maybe TRBD2 (6 bases). CDR1 and CDR2 from the germline V gene are MNHNY and SVGAGI (reference sequence). The CDR3 extends over 15 amino acids. The ends were cut back, 6 bases at V and 13 bases at J, with 25 bases in the middle. CDR3 protein: CASSFPGTQAQEQYF. Written as DNA, the CDR3 is TGTGCCAGCAGCTTCCCCGGGACTCAAGCCCAAGAGCAGTACTTC.

The chain is built from TRBV20-1 and TRBJ1-2; 8 bases align to TRBD1. The trim removed 0 bases at V and 1 base at J, leaving 7 bases unmatched. The CDR3 has 16 residues. Per germline, CDR1 DFQATT and CDR2 SNEGSKA (reference sequence). The CDR3 DNA sequence: TGCAGTGCTAGAGAACGGGACAGGACGATTAACTATGGCTACACCTTC. This gives the protein CSARERDRTINYGYTF.

The chain employs TRBV12-3 or TRBV12-4 and TRBJ1-4; no clear D. The CDR3 loop spans 13 amino acids. V shed 3 bases and J shed 8 bases, with 10 bases lying between them. CDR3: CASSFIAGEKLFF. Here the CDR3 DNA reads TGTGCCAGCAGTTTTATTGCGGGAGAAAAACTGTTTTTT.

The chain recombines TRBV14 with TRBJ2-5, with TRBD1 as a possible D gene (6 bases). Germline V lookup: CDR1 SGHDN, CDR2 FVKESK. The CDR3 is 14 residues long. V lost 2 bases and J 3 bases, leaving 10 bases between the germline ends. The CDR3 region has the DNA TGTGCCAGCAGCCAATTGGGACAAGAAGAGACCCAGTACTTC. Protein: CASSQLGQEETQYF.

This rearrangement joins TRBV7-2 to TRBJ2-7; the match to TRBD2 covers 11 bases. The V and J ends lost 6 bases and 6 bases, in that order; junction bases with no gene match: 7. CDR1 SGHTA and CDR2 FQGNSA come from the germline V gene. This CDR3 contains 14 residues. CDR3 amino acids: CASSLAGGPREQYF. The DNA of the CDR3 is TGTGCCAGCAGTCTAGCGGGAGGCCCACGCGAGCAGTACTTC.

V usage is TRBV4-3 and J usage is TRBJ1-5, with D maybe TRBD1 (6 bases). The germline V gene has CDR1 LGHNA and CDR2 YSLEER. This CDR3 contains 16 residues. V was shortened by 1 base and J by 3 bases, with 13 bases between the two germline ends. This CDR3 is CASSQATGAPNQPQHF. The CDR3 DNA is TGCGCCAGCAGCCAAGCCACGGGGGCTCCCAATCAGCCCCAGCATTTT.

In the case of this clonotype: This may come from a read error, since a much larger clone is one base off. The rearrangement joins TRBV9 to TRBJ2-5; D could derive from TRBD1 or TRBD2 (5 bases each). V lost 6 bases and J lost 5, with 17 bases in between. CDR1 is SGDLS and CDR2 is YYNGEE in the germline V gene. The CDR3 runs 14 residues. The CDR3 spells CASNGPQGRETQYF. The CDR3 DNA reads TGTGCCAGCAACGGACCCCAGGGACGCGAGACCCAGTACTTC.

The chain combines TRBV29-1 with TRBJ2-1; 9 nucleotides align to TRBD1. V dropped 5 bases and J dropped 3; count of bases not matched to a gene: 5. CDR1 SQVTM and CDR2 ANQGSEA come from the germline V gene. The CDR3 extends over 14 amino acids. CDR3 amino acids: CSVIGQGLYNEQFF. CDR3 coding DNA: TGCAGCGTTATAGGACAGGGGCTCTACAATGAGCAGTTCTTC.